The 2 T cell receptor beta chains below were found in one sample sequenced in a study of T-cell reconstitution after alpha-beta-depleted transplantation in children. The TCRbeta library was prepared with unique molecular identifiers. TCRdb re-derived calls from the PCR reads in MiXCR, one entry per CDR3 protein. Among about 830,000 distinct CDR3 sequences listed, approximately 15% were seen once. This specimen was PBMCs, mostly from graft donor cells, taken 360 days after TCRalphabeta/CD19-depleted stem cell transplant. Source of these receptors: a male patient aged 10-17 years who had a stem cell transplant for acute lymphoblastic leukemia, so the T cells may come from the graft donor.

This clonotype was picked up a small number of times. The chain links TRBV12-3 or TRBV12-4 to TRBJ2-3, with TRBD1 matching over 7 bases. After removal of 3 bases from V and 4 bases from J, the junction contained 13 bases not matched to a gene. CDR3 length: 17 amino acids. This chain's CDR3 is CASSFSLRTGAADTQYF. DNA for the CDR3: TGTGCCAGCAGTTTTTCCTTACGCACAGGGGCCGCAGATACGCAGTATTTT.

The V call is TRBV11-2, the J call TRBJ2-1; D ambiguous. This CDR3 region has 20 residues. V was clipped by 2 bases and J by 0 bases, with 23 bases between them. The germline V gene has CDR1 SGHAT and CDR2 FQNNGV. As DNA, the CDR3 is TGTGCCAGCAGCTTACCTCAGTGGGGTAAAGCGCTGAGCTCCTACAATGAGCAGTTCTTC. The encoded protein is CASSLPQWGKALSSYNEQFF.